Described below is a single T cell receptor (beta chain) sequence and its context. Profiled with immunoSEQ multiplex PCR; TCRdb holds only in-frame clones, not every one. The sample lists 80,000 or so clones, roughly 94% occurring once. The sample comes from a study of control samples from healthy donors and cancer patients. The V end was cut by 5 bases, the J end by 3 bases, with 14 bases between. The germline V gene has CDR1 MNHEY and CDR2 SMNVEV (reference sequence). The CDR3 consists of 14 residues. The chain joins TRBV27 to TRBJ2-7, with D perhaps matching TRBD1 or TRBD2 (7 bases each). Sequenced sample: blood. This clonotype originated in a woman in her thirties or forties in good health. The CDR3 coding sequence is TGTGCCAGCAGTCCCAGGGGGGGTTACTACGAGCAGTACTTC. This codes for CASSPRGGYYEQYF.